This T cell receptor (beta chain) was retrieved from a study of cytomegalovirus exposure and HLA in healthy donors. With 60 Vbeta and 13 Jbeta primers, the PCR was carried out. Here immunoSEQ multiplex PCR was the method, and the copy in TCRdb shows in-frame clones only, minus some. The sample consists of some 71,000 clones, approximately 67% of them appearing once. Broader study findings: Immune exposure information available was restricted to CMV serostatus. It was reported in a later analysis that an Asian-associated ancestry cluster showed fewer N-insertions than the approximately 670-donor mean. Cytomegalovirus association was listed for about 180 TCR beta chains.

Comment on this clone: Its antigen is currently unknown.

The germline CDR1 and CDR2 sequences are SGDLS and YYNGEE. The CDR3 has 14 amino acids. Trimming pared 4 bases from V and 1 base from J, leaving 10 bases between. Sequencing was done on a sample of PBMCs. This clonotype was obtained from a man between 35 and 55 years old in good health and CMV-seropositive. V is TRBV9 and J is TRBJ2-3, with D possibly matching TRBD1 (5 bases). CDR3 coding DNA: TGTGCCAGCAGCCTACTCAGGGGCACAGATACGCAGTATTTT. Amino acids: CASSLLRGTDTQYF.